What follows are 8 T cell receptor beta chains derived from one specimen sequenced in a study of OX40 agonist ivuxolimab in advanced cancers. Clones were read by immunoSEQ multiplex PCR, and TCRdb kept only the in-frame ones, dropping some. The data show some 55,000 clones, 60% to 80% seen once. Sequencing was performed on CD4+ or CD8+ T cells sorted from blood, taken in a trial of the OX40 agonist ivuxolimab. These receptors came from an adult with an advanced solid tumor such as melanoma, head and neck, liver or kidney cancer.

CDR3 residues: CASSLGGEGEQFF. CDR3 DNA sequence: TGCGCCAGCAGCTTAGGTGGGGAGGGAGAGCAGTTCTTC. V is TRBV5-1 and J is TRBJ2-1, with 7 bases matching TRBD2. This CDR3 comprises 13 residues. Trimming cost V 2 bases and J 10 bases; bases outside gene matches: 6. Germline V gives CDR1 SGHRS, CDR2 YFSETQ.

This clone was recorded once. The chain carries TRBV25-1 and TRBJ1-1; D perhaps matches TRBD1 (5 bases). From germline, CDR1 is MGHDK and CDR2 SYGVNS. CDR3 size: 14 residues. Trimming took 7 bases from V and 3 from J, leaving 15 bases between them. The CDR3 is CASTQTGRYTEAFF. In nucleotides, the CDR3 is TGTGCCAGCACCCAGACGGGGCGGTACACTGAAGCTTTCTTT.

A single count supports this clone. This chain links TRBV21-1 with TRBJ2-7; TRBD2, as called in the table, went unchecked against the DNA. TRBV21-1 is flagged as a pseudogene. The CDR3 consists of 14 residues. The CDR3 spells CARISSGRSYEQYF. In DNA, the CDR3 is TGTGCCAGAATCTCTAGCGGGAGGTCGTACGAGCAGTACTTC.

The V gene is TRBV10-3, the J gene TRBJ1-2; a possible D gene is TRBD1 (5 bases). The CDR3 runs 12 residues. CDR1 is ENHRY and CDR2 is SYGVKD in the germline V gene. V was clipped by 4 bases and J by 7 bases, with 10 bases between them. CDR3 loop: CAISVGGSGYTF. CDR3 nucleotides: TGTGCCATCAGTGTCGGGGGATCTGGCTACACCTTC.

The chain recombines TRBV6-5 with TRBJ1-5; D unclear. The germline V gene has CDR1 MNHEY and CDR2 SVGAGI. Trimming stripped 5 bases from V and 8 bases from J, with 13 bases between. This CDR3 is 13 amino acids long. In nucleotides, the CDR3 is TGTGCCAGCAGTCGGACGAAAGAGGAGCCCCAGCATTTT. This gives the protein CASSRTKEEPQHF.

This clone was picked up a small number of times. V usage is TRBV4-1 and J usage is TRBJ2-3; D not certain. This CDR3 spans 15 amino acids. CDR1 is MGHRA and CDR2 is YSYEKL in the germline V gene. The V and J ends lost 0 bases and 2 bases respectively, with 9 bases between them. CDR3 DNA sequence: TGCGCCAGCAGCCAAGATCTCAGCTACACAGATACGCAGTATTTT. Protein: CASSQDLSYTDTQYF.

V is TRBV28 and J is TRBJ2-3; 7 bases are shared with TRBD1. This CDR3 comprises 16 residues. The V gene end was trimmed by 11 bases and the J gene end by 0 bases; junction bases not matched to a gene: 14. The V gene's germline CDR1 is MDHEN and CDR2 SYDVKM. DNA for the CDR3: TGTGCCGGCGGGTCTCATGGGACAGCTAGCACAGATACGCAGTATTTT. Amino acids: CAGGSHGTASTDTQYF.

The genes are TRBV5-1 and TRBJ2-6; D is perhaps TRBD1 or TRBD2 (5 bases each). The CDR3 contains 15 residues. CDR1 is SGHRS and CDR2 is YFSETQ in the germline V gene. The germline V and J ends were trimmed by 3 bases and 1 base, with 8 bases remaining between them. CDR3 sequence: CASSWGGSGANVLTF. The CDR3 DNA reads as TGCGCCAGCAGCTGGGGCGGGTCTGGGGCCAACGTCCTGACTTTC. The variable domain in full, completed from reference TRBV5-1 and TRBJ2-6, reads KAGVTQTPRYLIKTRGQQVTLSCSPISGHRSVSWYQQTPGQGLQFLFEYFSETQRNKGNFPGRFSGRQFSNSRSEMNVSTLELGDSALYLCASSWGGSGANVLTFGAGSRLTVL.